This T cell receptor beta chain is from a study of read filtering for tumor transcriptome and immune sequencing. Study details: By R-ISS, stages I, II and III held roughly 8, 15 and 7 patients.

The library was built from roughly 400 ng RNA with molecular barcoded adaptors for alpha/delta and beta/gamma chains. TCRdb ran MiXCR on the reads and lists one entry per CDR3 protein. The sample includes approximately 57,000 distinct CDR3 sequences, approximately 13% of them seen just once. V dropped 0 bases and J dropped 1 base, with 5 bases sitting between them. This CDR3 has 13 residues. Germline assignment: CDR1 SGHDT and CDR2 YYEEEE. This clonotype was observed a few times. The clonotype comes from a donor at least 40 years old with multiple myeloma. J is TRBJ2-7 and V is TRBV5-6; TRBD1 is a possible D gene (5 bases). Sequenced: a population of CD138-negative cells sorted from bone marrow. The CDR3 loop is CASSLAGSYEQYF. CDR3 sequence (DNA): TGTGCCAGCAGCTTGGCAGGGTCCTACGAGCAGTACTTC. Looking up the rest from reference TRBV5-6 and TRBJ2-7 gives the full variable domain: DAGVTQSPTHLIKTRGQQVTLRCSPKSGHDTVSWYQQALGQGPQFIFQYYEEEERQRGNFPDRFSGHQFPNYSSELNVNALLLGDSALYLCASSLAGSYEQYFGPGTRLTVT.